The present entry profiles one T cell receptor beta chain with its context. The sample belongs to a study of blood T cell repertoires in COVID-19. V was trimmed by 1 base and J by 7 bases, leaving 11 bases between them. In germline, CDR1 is SGHAT, CDR2 FQNNGV. CDR3 size: 14 residues. Clones were sequenced by immunoSEQ multiplex PCR, and TCRdb holds only the in-frame ones, with some missing. Here the sample spans fewer than 120,000 clones, roughly 85% being singletons. The chain employs TRBV11-2 and TRBJ2-1; no definite D call. The clonotype comes from a human donor in a cohort sampled during active COVID-19. Sample: peripheral blood. In nucleotides, the CDR3 is TGTGCCAGCAGCTTAGGAGTCCAGAGGAATGAGCAGTTCTTC. This gives the protein CASSLGVQRNEQFF.